What follows is one TCR beta chain and its context. The sample comes from a study of regulatory T cells in long-lasting Graves disease. The V and J ends lost 5 bases and 5 bases respectively, with 15 bases between them. CDR3 length equals 14 residues. CDR1 is MNHEY, CDR2 SMNVEV, per germline (reference sequence). As for time point: newly diagnosed GD, antithyroid drugs for less than 3 months. Researchers made the TCR library from RNA that was extracted from PBMCs. The TCR beta library used iRepertoire HTBI primers with Arm-PCR amplification of CDR3. In TCRdb, the multiplex PCR reads were re-called with MiXCR into one record per CDR3 protein. This table has fewer than 550,000 distinct CDR3 sequences, over 15% appearing once. These same records also appear under a second study, on T cells in Graves' hyperthyroidism and ophthalmopathy. From that second work: Using 13 V-J features, a model discriminated ophthalmopathy from stable hyperthyroidism.

The source of this sequence is a woman between 18 and 29 years old with Graves disease. The V and J genes are TRBV27 and TRBJ2-5, with D perhaps TRBD1 (6 bases). The material sequenced was peripheral blood mononuclear cells (PBMCs), taken at new diagnosis, from a patient treated with antithyroid drugs. CDR3 amino acids: CASSLSGVGETQYF. The CDR3 DNA reads as TGTGCCAGCAGTCTCTCAGGGGTAGGGGAGACCCAGTACTTC.